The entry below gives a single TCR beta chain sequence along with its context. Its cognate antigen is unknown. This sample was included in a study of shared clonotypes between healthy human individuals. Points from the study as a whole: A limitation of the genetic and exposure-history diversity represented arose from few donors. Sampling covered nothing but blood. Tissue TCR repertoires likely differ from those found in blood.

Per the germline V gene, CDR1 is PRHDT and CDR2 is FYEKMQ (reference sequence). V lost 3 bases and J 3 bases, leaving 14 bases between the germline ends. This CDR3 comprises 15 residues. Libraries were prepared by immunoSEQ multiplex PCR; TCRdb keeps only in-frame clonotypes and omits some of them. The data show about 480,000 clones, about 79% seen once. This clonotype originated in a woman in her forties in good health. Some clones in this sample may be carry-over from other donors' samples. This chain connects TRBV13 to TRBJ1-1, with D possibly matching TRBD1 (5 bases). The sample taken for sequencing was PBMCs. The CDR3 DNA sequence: TGTGCCAGCAGCTTCCCGGGCGGGGGGTACACTGAAGCTTTCTTT. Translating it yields CASSFPGGGYTEAFF.